The entry that follows covers one TCR beta chain sequence. RNA in amounts of about 0.5 to 1 ug was reverse transcribed with random hexamers. With immunoSEQ multiplex PCR, TCR beta CDR3 was amplified across 54 Vbeta and 13 Jbeta. TCRdb re-analysed the immunoSEQ multiplex PCR reads in MiXCR, keeping a single row per CDR3 protein. The profile shows around 130,000 distinct CDR3 sequences, roughly 92% of them singletons. This sample was taken from a study of CD8 T cells in Susac syndrome. Controls were drawn from healthy donors and were matched for age and sex. This CDR3 has 13 amino acids. The V and J ends lost 3 bases and 11 bases respectively, with 14 bases between them. CDR1 is SGHTA and CDR2 is FQGNSA in the germline V gene.

Sequencing was carried out using CD4+ T cells from PBMCs. The V gene is TRBV7-2, the J gene TRBJ2-1, with a weak D call TRBD2 (6 bases). The sequence was collected from a human donor in good health. In DNA, the CDR3 is TGTGCCAGCAGCTTTAATCAGGGAGGACAGCAGTTCTTC. Amino acids: CASSFNQGGQQFF.